This T cell receptor (beta chain) was sequenced for a study of CD8+CD57+ T cells in acquired aplastic anemia (dated by TCRdb to the late 2010s). Notes on the research overall: Extracted DNA from sorted CD4+ and CD8+ cells averaged about 3.4 ug, ranging from roughly 0.17 to 30 ug. Healthy donor samples averaged about 9.9 million reads for CD4+ and around 12 million for CD8+ cells.

Regarding this clonotype: The antigen this receptor binds is unknown. Base quality data are lacking; no much larger clone is found one base away.

The study deep-sequenced TCR repertoires of sorted CD4+ and CD8+ blood T cells from severe aplastic anemia patients and healthy subjects. Ficoll-Paque density gradient centrifugation was used to isolate peripheral blood mononuclear cells. Before DNA was extracted, CD4+ and CD8+ T cells were sorted using either FACS or magnetic beads. Profiling of TCR beta VDJ combinations and CDR3 sequences used genomic DNA as the template. An Illumina HiSeq 2000 was used for TCR repertoire sequencing. Per the original workflow: Repertoire assessment relied on Simpson's diversity index, CDR3 size and DJ length profiles, and TRBV/TRBJ rearrangement plots. The most abundant DNA sequence in the deep sequencing data was taken as the immunodominant clone. CDR3 amino acid sequences were screened for sharing across subjects and compared with published repertoires and the VDJdb database. TCRdb itself trimmed the public reads at Q25 with fastp, ran MiXCR and retained productive beta chains. Each CDR3 protein gets just one entry, which takes the most common genes and DNA from the rows behind it. What appears here as the V and J calls and clone size reflects TCRdb's work, not the paper's. In this sample the table shows 130,000 or so distinct CDR3 sequences, roughly 40% of which occur a single time. The top ten hold 8% to 9.5% of the sample.

What the authors observed across the whole study: Some 27 CD8+ CDR3 sequences were found in both patients and controls but appeared to be highly expressed in patients and within the immunodominant clones of the patients. Patients and healthy controls showed no significant difference in CD8+ Simpson's diversity (P=0.060).

V sheds 7 bases and J sheds 4 bases, leaving 12 bases between their ends. The germline V gene supplies CDR1 SQVTM and CDR2 ANQGSEA. The CDR3 measures 12 amino acids from cysteine to phenylalanine. The kept DNA is CDR3 alone, 36 bases in frame from the first base. The V and J genes are TRBV29-1 and TRBJ2-3, with no confidently assigned D gene. The sample comprised sorted CD4+, CD8+, or CD8+CD57+ T cells (not recorded which) from PBMCs. This receptor was identified in a human donor in good health, serving as a control. The CDR3 protein: CSATINADTQYF. The DNA sequence is as follows: TGCAGCGCGACAATAAACGCAGATACGCAGTATTTT.